The sequence of this T cell receptor beta chain was determined in a study of shared clonotypes between healthy human individuals. Study background: Per-donor plates numbered three CD4 naive, three CD4 memory, two CD8 naive and one CD8 memory.

The germline CDR1 and CDR2 sequences are MNHEY and SVGAGI. The V segment lost 2 bases and the J segment 2 bases; nucleotides outside the gene matches: 5. This CDR3 region has 16 residues. Once extracted for a subset, genomic DNA was divided evenly among several immunoSEQ plates. Sorted-subset replicate PCRs used 200 ng of genomic DNA. This amount corresponded to about 30,000 T cell genomes. Repertoires were generated with immunoSEQ multiplex PCR, while TCRdb's copy carries only in-frame clones and drops some. The sample holds over 850,000 clones; around 78% are singletons and the top ten take approximately 0.5%.

This receptor was taken from a man between 18 and 35 years old in good health. Some clones in this sample may be carry-over from other donors' samples. Sequenced sample: memory CD4+ T cells from PBMCs. Sample subset: CD45RA-negative fraction. The chain links TRBV6-5 to TRBJ2-1; 8 positions agree with TRBD2. CDR3 amino acids: CASSYRAGGPYNEQFF. CDR3 DNA: TGTGCCAGCAGTTACCGGGCGGGAGGCCCCTACAATGAGCAGTTCTTC.